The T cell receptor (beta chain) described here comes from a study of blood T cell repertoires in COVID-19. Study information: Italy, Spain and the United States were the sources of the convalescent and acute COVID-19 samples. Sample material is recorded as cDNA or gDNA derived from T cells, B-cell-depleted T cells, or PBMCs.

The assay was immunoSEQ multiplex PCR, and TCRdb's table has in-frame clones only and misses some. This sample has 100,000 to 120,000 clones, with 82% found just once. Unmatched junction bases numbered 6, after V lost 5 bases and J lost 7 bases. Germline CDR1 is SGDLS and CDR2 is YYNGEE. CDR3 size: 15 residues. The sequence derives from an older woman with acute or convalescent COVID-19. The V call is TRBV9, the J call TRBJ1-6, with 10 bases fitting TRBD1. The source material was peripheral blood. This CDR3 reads CASRTGTGANSPLHF. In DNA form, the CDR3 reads TGTGCCAGCAGAACCGGGACAGGGGCGAATTCACCCCTCCACTTT.